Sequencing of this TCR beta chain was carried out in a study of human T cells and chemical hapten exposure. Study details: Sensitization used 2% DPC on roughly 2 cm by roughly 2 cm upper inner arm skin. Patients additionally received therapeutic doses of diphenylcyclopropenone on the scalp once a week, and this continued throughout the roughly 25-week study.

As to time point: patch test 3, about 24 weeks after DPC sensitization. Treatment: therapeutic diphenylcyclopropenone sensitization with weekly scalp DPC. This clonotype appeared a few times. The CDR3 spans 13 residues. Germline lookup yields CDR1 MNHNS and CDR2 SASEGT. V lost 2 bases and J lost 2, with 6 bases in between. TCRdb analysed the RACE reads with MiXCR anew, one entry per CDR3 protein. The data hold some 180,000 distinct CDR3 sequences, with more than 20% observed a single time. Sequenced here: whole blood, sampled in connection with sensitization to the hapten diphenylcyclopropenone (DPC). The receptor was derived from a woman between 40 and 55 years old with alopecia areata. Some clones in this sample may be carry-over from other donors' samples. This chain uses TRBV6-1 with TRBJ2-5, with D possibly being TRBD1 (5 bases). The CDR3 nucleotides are TGTGCCAGCAGTGAACAGGGTCAAGAGACCCAGTACTTC. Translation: CASSEQGQETQYF.